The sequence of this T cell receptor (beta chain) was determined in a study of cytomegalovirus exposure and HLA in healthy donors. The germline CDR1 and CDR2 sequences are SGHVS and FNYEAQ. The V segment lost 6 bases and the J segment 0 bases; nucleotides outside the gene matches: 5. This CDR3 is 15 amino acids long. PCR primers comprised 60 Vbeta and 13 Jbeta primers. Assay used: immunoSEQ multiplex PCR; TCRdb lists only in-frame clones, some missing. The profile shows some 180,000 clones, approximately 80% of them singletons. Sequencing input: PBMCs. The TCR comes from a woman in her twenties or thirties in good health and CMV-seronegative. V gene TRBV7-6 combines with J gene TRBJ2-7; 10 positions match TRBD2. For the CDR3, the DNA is TGTGCCAGCAGGCCTACTAGCGGGAACTCCTACGAGCAGTACTTC. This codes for CASRPTSGNSYEQYF.